The 16 T cell receptor beta chains below come from one sample, sequenced in a study of cytomegalovirus exposure and HLA in healthy donors. Primers included in the PCR were 60 Vbeta and 13 Jbeta primers. Repertoires were generated with immunoSEQ multiplex PCR, while TCRdb's copy carries only in-frame clones and drops some. Of some 130,000 clones listed, approximately 74% are singletons. Material: PBMCs. Source of these receptors: a male donor in good health and CMV-seronegative.

The V and J genes are TRBV30 and TRBJ2-7; D uncertain. Trimming pared 0 bases from V and 2 bases from J, leaving 11 bases between. This CDR3 has 14 residues. Germline CDR1 and CDR2: GTSNPN and SVGIG (reference sequence). The CDR3 DNA reads TGTGCCTGGAGTGTAAGAACAGCCGCCTACGAGCAGTACTTC. Translating gives CAWSVRTAAYEQYF.

The chain couples TRBV7-9 to TRBJ2-7, with a possible D match to TRBD1 (6 bases). Trimming removed 4 bases at V and 3 bases at J, with 25 bases between. The CDR3 contains 18 residues. Germline V gene sequence: CDR1 SEHNR, CDR2 FQNEAQ (reference sequence). In DNA form, the CDR3 reads TGTGCCAGCAGCTCACAAATTCCACAGGGTCTTGACCTCTACGAGCAGTACTTC. Its protein product is CASSSQIPQGLDLYEQYF.

The genes are TRBV19 and TRBJ1-6; tentative D call: TRBD1 (6 bases). Germline V gene sequence: CDR1 LNHDA, CDR2 SQIVND (reference sequence). The CDR3 totals 14 residues. V dropped 3 bases and J dropped 7 bases, with 10 bases sitting between them. The CDR3 here is CASSIPTGNSPLHF. CDR3 in DNA: TGTGCCAGTAGTATTCCCACAGGGAATTCACCCCTCCACTTT.

V and J are TRBV6-6 and TRBJ2-5; D is possibly TRBD1 (6 bases). V lost 2 bases, J lost 2 bases, and 12 bases lay in between. This CDR3 is built from 15 residues. Germline V CDR1 and CDR2: MNHNY, SVGAGI (reference sequence). The CDR3 reads CASSYHGGTQETQYF. The DNA for the CDR3 is TGTGCCAGCAGTTACCACGGTGGGACACAAGAGACCCAGTACTTC.

This rearrangement joins TRBV18 to TRBJ1-3; 10 bases fit TRBD1. Germline CDR1 KGHSH, CDR2 LQKENI. V lost 4 bases to trimming and J lost 4 bases; unmatched junction nucleotides: 16. CDR3 length: 19 residues. The CDR3 nucleotides are TGTGCCAGCTCACTCCTTGGAGACAGGGGGCGCGTGGTCGGAAACACCATATATTTT. Translated: CASSLLGDRGRVVGNTIYF.

This chain links TRBV19 with TRBJ2-7, with 10 positions matching TRBD1. Germline CDR1 and CDR2: LNHDA and SQIVND (reference sequence). V shed 1 base and J 3 bases; nucleotides not matched to a gene: 12. The CDR3 has 18 residues. The CDR3 nucleotides are TGTGCCAGTAGTATAGGGCCGATCGTCCGGGACAGGGGCTACGAGCAGTACTTC. It codes for CASSIGPIVRDRGYEQYF.

The chain carries TRBV2 and TRBJ2-2; D possibly corresponds to TRBD1 (6 bases). This CDR3 comprises 14 residues. The germline V and J ends were trimmed by 3 bases and 9 bases, with 14 bases remaining between them. Germline V gives CDR1 SNHLY, CDR2 FYNNEI. The DNA of the CDR3 is TGTGCCAGCAGTGAGGGGGCTCGGCACCGGGAGCTGTTTTTT. Translated, it gives CASSEGARHRELFF.

This clone was recorded once. V and J are TRBV7-9 and TRBJ2-1; possibly TRBD2 for D (5 bases). This CDR3 region has 16 residues. With 3 bases removed from V and 4 bases from J, the gap between germline ends came to 16 bases. CDR1 SEHNR and CDR2 FQNEAQ come from the germline V gene (reference sequence). The chain's CDR3 is CASSLSDSDPYNEQFF. As DNA, the CDR3 is TGTGCCAGCAGCTTGTCGGACTCGGACCCATACAATGAGCAGTTCTTC.

V gene TRBV5-1 combines with J gene TRBJ2-5; D is possibly TRBD2 (5 bases). Germline V gives CDR1 SGHRS, CDR2 YFSETQ. Trimming shortened V by 3 bases and J by 2 bases, and 8 bases separated the two germline ends. This CDR3 has 13 amino acids. CDR3 sequence (DNA): TGCGCCAGCAGCTCGGGATTTCAAGAGACCCAGTACTTC. Protein sequence: CASSSGFQETQYF.

The rearrangement links TRBV6-1 to TRBJ1-3, with D unresolved. From germline, CDR1 is MNHNS and CDR2 SASEGT. The germline V and J ends were trimmed by 4 bases and 0 bases, with 16 bases remaining between them. This CDR3 is 17 amino acids long. The CDR3 bases are TGTGCCAGCAGTGTCGACCTACAGCTACACTCTGGAAACACCATATATTTT. Its translation is CASSVDLQLHSGNTIYF.

The V call is TRBV14, the J call TRBJ2-2; 9 nucleotides align to TRBD1. The CDR3 length is 19 residues. Germline V gene data show CDR1 as SGHDN and CDR2 as FVKESK. After removal of 0 bases from V and 6 bases from J, the junction contained 14 bases not matched to a gene. DNA of the CDR3: TGTGCCAGCAGCCAAGATCGTGCACTTTGGGACAGGGAGGCCGGGGAGCTGTTTTTT. Translation: CASSQDRALWDREAGELFF. The variable domain in full, completed from reference TRBV14 and TRBJ2-2, reads EAGVTQFPSHSVIEKGQTVTLRCDPISGHDNLYWYRRVMGKEIKFLLHFVKESKQDESGMPNNRFLAERTGGTYSTLKVQPAELEDSGVYFCASSQDRALWDREAGELFFGEGSRLTVL.

V and J are TRBV2 and TRBJ2-3; TRBD2 is a possible D gene (5 bases). The CDR3 covers 15 residues. CDR1 is SNHLY, CDR2 FYNNEI, per germline. V was cut by 5 bases and J by 0 bases, with 12 bases left in between. CDR3 DNA sequence: TGTGCCAGCAGTTTCCCGGGAACTAGCACAGATACGCAGTATTTT. It yields the protein CASSFPGTSTDTQYF.

This clone has only a few counts. The chain has TRBV6-6 and TRBJ1-5; weak D call: TRBD1 (5 bases). Trimming left V 8 bases short and J 6 bases short, with 11 bases between. The germline V gene encodes CDR1 MNHNY and CDR2 SVGAGI (reference sequence). This CDR3 region has 12 residues. The CDR3 loop reads CASGGLPQPQHF. The CDR3, as DNA: TGTGCCAGCGGGGGGTTGCCTCAGCCCCAGCATTTT.

The rearrangement uses TRBV7-2 and TRBJ1-5; 11 bases are shared with TRBD1. With 8 bases clipped from V and 5 bases from J, the junction kept 8 bases outside the gene matches. CDR3 length: 15 residues. CDR1 and CDR2 (germline): SGHTA, FQGNSA. Here the CDR3 reads CASSLSGQGDQPQHF. The CDR3 DNA reads TGTGCCAGCTCCCTGTCGGGACAGGGGGATCAGCCCCAGCATTTT. Using reference TRBV7-2 and TRBJ1-5 for the parts outside the CDR3, the full variable domain is GAGVSQSPSNKVTEKGKDVELRCDPISGHTALYWYRQSLGQGLEFLIYFQGNSAPDKSGLPSDRFSAERTGGSVSTLTIQRTQQEDSAVYLCASSLSGQGDQPQHFGDGTRLSIL.

This chain uses TRBV6-6 with TRBJ2-5; a possible D gene is TRBD2 (6 bases). CDR1 is MNHNY and CDR2 is SVGAGI in the germline V gene (reference sequence). The CDR3 runs 14 residues. The V end was cut by 5 bases, the J end by 5 bases, with 15 bases between. CDR3 sequence: CASSREAGRETQYF. The CDR3 DNA is TGTGCCAGCAGTCGAGAGGCAGGGAGGGAGACCCAGTACTTC.

The chain carries TRBV27 and TRBJ1-3, with no clear D. CDR1 MNHEY and CDR2 SMNVEV come from the germline V gene (reference sequence). The CDR3 is 15 amino acids. V was shortened by 4 bases and J by 0 bases, with 10 bases between the two germline ends. CDR3 bases: TGTGCCAGCAGTTCGAGGTGGAGCTCTGGAAACACCATATATTTT. Protein sequence: CASSSRWSSGNTIYF.